Each of the 21 T cell receptor beta chains below was sequenced from the same sample in a study of T cells in Graves' hyperthyroidism and ophthalmopathy. TCR beta CDR3 regions were amplified from RNA transcripts. Primed by the HTBI set, a first-round RT-PCR was run on the TCR CDR3. A single record per CDR3 protein comes from TCRdb applying MiXCR to the multiplex PCR reads. The sample includes about 410,000 distinct CDR3 sequences, more than 14% of them seen just once. The sample consisted of blood. All receptors derive from a woman aged 30 to 39 with Graves' ophthalmopathy.

This clonotype came up many times. The CDR3 region has the DNA TGTGCCAGCAGGGGGTTGAGCTCTGGAAACACCATATATTTT. Protein product: CASRGLSSGNTIYF. This chain links TRBV30 with TRBJ1-3, with 7 bases identical to TRBD1. The germline V gene has CDR1 GTSNPN and CDR2 SVGIG (reference sequence). This CDR3 is 14 amino acids long. Trimming at V came to 8 bases and at J to 0 bases, leaving 7 bases not matched to a gene. The full variable domain, completed using reference TRBV30 and TRBJ1-3, is SQTIHQWPATLVQPVGSPLSLECTVEGTSNPNLYWYRQAAGRGLQLLFYSVGIGQISSEVPQNLSASRPQDRQFILSSKKLLLSDSGFYLCASRGLSSGNTIYFGEGSWLTVV.

Concerning this clonotype: Being one base from a much bigger clone, this may be a read error. The V and J genes are TRBV14 and TRBJ2-7; no definite D call. Per the germline V gene, CDR1 is SGHDN and CDR2 is FVKESK. The CDR3 covers 12 residues. The CDR3 bases are TGTGCCAGCGGCCAAGATTGGGACGAGCAGTACTTC. Translation gives CASGQDWDEQYF.

This clonotype has just a few counts. This chain uses TRBV5-6 with TRBJ1-6; D possibly corresponds to TRBD1 (6 bases). The CDR3 has 13 residues. Germline V gene lookup returns CDR1 SGHDT and CDR2 YYEEEE. The ends were cut back, 4 bases at V and 10 bases at J, with 12 bases in the middle. CDR3 nucleotide sequence: TGTGCCAGCAGCCAGGACAGTTGGTCACCCCTCCACTTT. It yields the protein CASSQDSWSPLHF.

This clonotype has more than one count but fewer than ten. A read error may explain this, as a much larger clone is one base away. The chain combines TRBV18 with TRBJ2-1, with D perhaps TRBD2 (5 bases). In germline, CDR1 is KGHSH, CDR2 LQKENI. The CDR3 contains 13 residues. V was trimmed by 4 bases and J by 6 bases, leaving 10 bases between them. The CDR3 region is CASSLDYGNEQFF. CDR3 sequence (DNA): TGTGCCAGCTCACTCGACTACGGCAATGAGCAGTTCTTC.

The genes are TRBV7-6 and TRBJ2-1; TRBD1 is a possible D gene (5 bases). Trimming took 4 bases from V and 6 from J, leaving 7 bases between them. This CDR3 has 12 residues. Germline V gene lookup returns CDR1 SGHVS and CDR2 FNYEAQ. This CDR3 reads CASSSRVNEQFF. In DNA, the CDR3 is TGTGCCAGCAGCTCCAGGGTCAATGAGCAGTTCTTC.

This clonotype has ten or more counts. This chain uses TRBV18 with TRBJ1-4; 10 nucleotides agree with TRBD1. After removal of 3 bases from V and 6 bases from J, the junction contained 1 base not matched to a gene. There are 14 residues in the CDR3. Germline-derived CDR1 and CDR2 are KGHSH and LQKENI. Written as DNA, the CDR3 is TGTGCCAGCTCACCGGACAGGGGGGATGAAAAACTGTTTTTT. Protein: CASSPDRGDEKLFF.

The table lists this clonotype with a few counts. The chain uses TRBV7-2 and TRBJ2-7, with 12 positions matching TRBD1. CDR1 is SGHTA and CDR2 is FQGNSA in the germline V gene. The CDR3 contains 17 residues. Losses at the gene ends were 2 bases for V and 1 base for J; bases not matched to a gene: 6. The DNA for the CDR3 is TGTGCCAGCAGCTTACCGGGACAGGGGGCCCTTTCCTACGAGCAGTACTTC. Translation: CASSLPGQGALSYEQYF.

This clonotype came up many times. V and J are TRBV2 and TRBJ1-4; 8 bases map to TRBD1. J lost 5 bases, V lost 6 bases, and 5 bases had no gene match. The CDR3 totals 14 residues. The germline V gene has CDR1 SNHLY and CDR2 FYNNEI. CDR3 region: CASRLDRVNEKLFF. Written as DNA, the CDR3 is TGTGCCAGCAGGCTGGACAGGGTAAATGAAAAACTGTTTTTT.

The table lists this clonotype with many counts. The V gene is TRBV4-1, the J gene TRBJ1-5; TRBD1 is a possible D gene (5 bases). There are 14 residues in the CDR3. Germline CDR1 is MGHRA and CDR2 is YSYEKL. V lost 5 bases and J lost 3, with 11 bases in between. The CDR3 DNA reads TGCGCCAGCAGCTACCAGACAGCCAATCAGCCCCAGCATTTT. Translation gives CASSYQTANQPQHF.

In its sample, this clonotype was seen many times. The gene calls are TRBV29-1 and TRBJ2-7; a possible D gene is TRBD2 (6 bases). Germline loops: CDR1 SQVTM, CDR2 ANQGSEA. This CDR3 is built from 14 residues. V was cut by 1 base and J by 0 bases, with 10 bases left in between. CDR3 sequence reads: CSVEGGDLSYEQYF. CDR3 coding DNA: TGCAGCGTTGAAGGGGGGGACCTCTCCTACGAGCAGTACTTC.

At least ten counts were recorded for this clonotype. The chain uses TRBV2 and TRBJ2-7; TRBD1 agrees at 9 bases. There are 12 residues in the CDR3. The germline V gene has CDR1 SNHLY and CDR2 FYNNEI. The CDR3 region is CATRDRVYEQYF. Written as DNA, the CDR3 is TGTGCTACCCGGGACAGGGTCTACGAGCAGTACTTC.

This clonotype was seen repeatedly, ten times or more. The chain uses TRBV6-1 and TRBJ1-2, with D possibly TRBD1 on 5 matching bases. Per the germline V gene, CDR1 is MNHNS and CDR2 is SASEGT. The CDR3 has 11 amino acids. Trimming pared 7 bases from V and 8 bases from J, leaving 11 bases between. CDR3 region: CASKRQGGYTF. The CDR3 bases are TGTGCCAGCAAACGGCAGGGAGGCTACACCTTC.

This clonotype has a count of ten or more. V gene TRBV30 combines with J gene TRBJ1-6; TRBD1 matches 7 bases. Germline V gene lookup returns CDR1 GTSNPN and CDR2 SVGIG (reference sequence). V was pared by 2 bases and J by 0 bases, with 1 base of the junction left unmatched. The CDR3 has 15 amino acids. DNA of the CDR3: TGTGCCTGGAGTCGGGACAGCTCCTATAATTCACCCCTCCACTTT. Its protein product is CAWSRDSSYNSPLHF.

This chain joins TRBV28 and TRBJ2-3; TRBD2 agrees at 13 bases. The length of the CDR3 is 15 residues. Germline-derived CDR1 and CDR2 are MDHEN and SYDVKM. V lost 5 bases to trimming and J lost 4 bases; unmatched junction nucleotides: 3. For the CDR3, the DNA is TGTGCCAGCAGTCGGACTAGCGGGAGTGCAGATACGCAGTATTTT. Translating gives CASSRTSGSADTQYF. The full variable domain, with the rest looked up from reference TRBV28 and TRBJ2-3, is DVKVTQSSRYLVKRTGEKVFLECVQDMDHENMFWYRQDPGLGLRLIYFSYDVKMKEKGDIPEGYSVSREKKERFSLILESASTNQTSMYLCASSRTSGSADTQYFGPGTRLTVL.

This clonotype was seen a few times. This rearrangement joins TRBV2 to TRBJ1-4; the match to TRBD1 covers 8 bases. There are 14 residues in the CDR3. After removal of 4 bases from V and 7 bases from J, the junction contained 5 bases not matched to a gene. Germline CDR1 SNHLY, CDR2 FYNNEI. CDR3 coding DNA: TGTGCCAGCAGTGGACAGGGGAGCGGTGAAAAACTGTTTTTT. It codes for CASSGQGSGEKLFF.

The chain uses TRBV11-3 and TRBJ2-5; D call uncertain. This CDR3 is 13 amino acids long. Deletions cut 2 bases from V and 9 bases from J, with 13 bases between. Germline-derived CDR1 and CDR2 are SGHNT and YENEEA. The CDR3 reads CASSLMAPAAQYF. DNA for the CDR3: TGTGCCAGCAGCTTAATGGCCCCCGCGGCCCAGTACTTC.

Ten or more counts support this clonotype. The chain carries TRBV30 and TRBJ1-1; D is unresolved. V was trimmed by 1 base and J by 4 bases, leaving 13 bases between them. CDR3 size: 14 residues. Germline V lookup: CDR1 GTSNPN, CDR2 SVGIG (reference sequence). CDR3 coding DNA: TGTGCCTGGAGTGCGGGCCTCAGGAGCACTGAAGCTTTCTTT. Encoded protein: CAWSAGLRSTEAFF.

This clonotype was seen ten or more times. The rearrangement links TRBV4-2 to TRBJ2-1; tentative D call: TRBD1 (7 bases). CDR3 size: 19 residues. Trimming took off 5 bases at V and 0 bases at J, with 23 bases between the two ends. The germline V gene encodes CDR1 LGHNA and CDR2 YNFKEQ. The CDR3 DNA reads TGTGCCAGCAGCGAAGGGCCCCAGGGGGGTTCCGGCTCCTACAATGAGCAGTTCTTC. This gives the protein CASSEGPQGGSGSYNEQFF.

Ten or more counts support this clonotype. The V call is TRBV27, the J call TRBJ2-3; 9 nucleotides align to TRBD2. After removal of 3 bases from V and 1 base from J, the junction contained 5 bases not matched to a gene. There are 16 residues in the CDR3. Germline V gene lookup returns CDR1 MNHEY and CDR2 SMNVEV (reference sequence). The CDR3 sequence: CASSLVLAGGTDTQYF. As DNA, the CDR3 is TGTGCCAGCAGTTTGGTGTTAGCGGGGGGCACAGATACGCAGTATTTT.

This clonotype showed up many times. V is TRBV20-1 and J is TRBJ1-6, with D unclear. CDR3 length equals 12 residues. Between the trimmed V and J ends, which lost 1 base and 7 bases, there was a span of 5 bases. CDR1 DFQATT and CDR2 SNEGSKA come from the germline V gene (reference sequence). Here the CDR3 DNA reads TGCAGTGCTAGAGTTGGGAATTCACCCCTCCACTTT. Translating gives CSARVGNSPLHF.

This clonotype occurred a few times. The chain employs TRBV4-2 and TRBJ1-2; 9 bases line up with TRBD1. The CDR3 runs to 15 residues. The germline V gene encodes CDR1 LGHNA and CDR2 YNFKEQ. V trimming: 0 bases; J trimming: 6 bases; junction bases outside the gene matches: 5. The CDR3 reads CASSQDYRGLNGYTF. The DNA for the CDR3 is TGTGCCAGCAGCCAAGATTACAGGGGGCTAAATGGCTACACCTTC.